One and the same sample provided the 4 T cell receptor beta chains below, sequenced in a study of beta chain features in type 1 diabetes. Study-wide results and limits: All four CD4+ subsets from Type 1 diabetes patients carried moderately but significantly shorter TCRB CDR3s.

Of the isolated RNA, all was reverse transcribed, and so the sequenced material was expressed TCRB transcripts. Sequenced by immunoSEQ multiplex PCR; TCRdb stores in-frame clones only, minus some. The sample has 500,000 to 850,000 clones; 11% to 15% are singletons. Their target antigens are unknown. The sample consisted of naive CD4+ T cells from blood. The origin of the receptors is a man between 18 and 35 years old with type 1 diabetes.

This clone was detected once. The chain recombines TRBV7-8 with TRBJ2-5; the D call may be TRBD1 or TRBD2 (6 bases each). Trimming left V 6 bases short and J 5 bases short, with 22 bases between. Germline loops: CDR1 SGHVS, CDR2 FQNEAQ. The CDR3 is 16 amino acids. The CDR3 reads CASSRRTRGQGETQYF. In nucleotides, the CDR3 is TGTGCCAGCAGTCGGCGTACCCGGGGGCAGGGGGAGACCCAGTACTTC.

This clone has more than one count but fewer than ten. CDR3 in amino acids: CASGGQGGTGELFF. The CDR3 bases are TGTGCCAGCGGTGGACAGGGGGGCACCGGGGAGCTGTTTTTT. The chain has TRBV11-1 and TRBJ2-2, with 10 bases fitting TRBD1. V was pared by 8 bases and J by 4 bases, with 4 bases of the junction left unmatched. The CDR3 runs to 14 residues. From germline, CDR1 is SGHAT and CDR2 FQDESV (reference sequence).

This clone has more than one count but fewer than ten. V gene TRBV2 combines with J gene TRBJ2-4, with TRBD1 matching over 8 bases. The CDR3 is made up of 15 amino acids. The J segment lost 6 bases and the V segment lost 1 base, leaving 5 bases of the junction unmatched. Per germline, CDR1 SNHLY and CDR2 FYNNEI. The CDR3 coding sequence is TGTGCCAGCAGTGAAGGAACAGGGGGTATAAACATTCAGTACTTC. Protein: CASSEGTGGINIQYF.

The chain recombines TRBV30 with TRBJ2-3; 9 positions match TRBD2. V was pared by 2 bases and J by 13 bases, with 7 bases of the junction left unmatched. Germline CDR1 reads GTSNPN; CDR2 reads SVGIG (reference sequence). CDR3 size: 12 residues. The chain's CDR3 is CAWSSLAGRKYF. The CDR3 DNA reads TGTGCCTGGAGTTCCCTAGCGGGGAGGAAGTATTTT.